This entry features one TCR beta chain sequence. The antigen is unknown. This sample is part of a study of cytomegalovirus exposure and HLA in healthy donors. Study results and limitations: Earlier analysis looked at TCR beta V segments, and most were productive about 87% or about 30% of the time.

The V and J ends lost 2 bases and 6 bases, in that order; junction bases with no gene match: 7. The CDR3 is 15 residues long. The germline V gene encodes CDR1 SGHDT and CDR2 YYEEEE. PCR amplification relied on 60 Vbeta primers (plus 13 Jbeta primers). Assay: immunoSEQ multiplex PCR; the TCRdb copy retains only in-frame clones and omits some. The sample has 150,000 to 200,000 clones; roughly 78% are singletons. The sample was PBMCs. This TCR derives from a woman between 50 and 59 years old in good health and CMV-seropositive. The V gene is TRBV5-6, the J gene TRBJ2-1, with 8 bases aligning to TRBD2. The CDR3 sequence is CASSFGTSNFNEQFF. The CDR3 nucleotides read TGTGCCAGCAGCTTCGGGACTAGTAATTTCAATGAGCAGTTCTTC.